The entry below gives a single T cell receptor (beta chain) sequence along with its context. Original methodology: How many nucleated cells were present was estimated from reference gene primer amplification. Produced via immunoSEQ multiplex PCR; TCRdb's table is partial and in-frame only. V and J calls and clone size are copied from that table; D and trimming were computed from the DNA. The sample shows roughly 6,700 clones, 70% to 90% of them seen only once. CDR1 is SEHNR, CDR2 FQNEAQ, per germline (reference sequence). The ends lost 3 bases at V and 2 bases at J; junction bases unmatched: 9. This CDR3 is built from 16 residues. The data derive from a study of blood T cell repertoires in COVID-19. Across the whole study: The origin of the acute and convalescent COVID-19 samples was the United States, Italy and Spain. In each case, the material was cDNA or gDNA derived from T cells, B-cell-depleted T cells, or PBMCs.

Sequences were obtained from peripheral blood. The gene calls are TRBV7-9 and TRBJ2-7; 8 bases fit TRBD2. The receptor was isolated from a human donor in a cohort sampled during active COVID-19. CDR3 loop: CASSLATSDLTYEQYF. In DNA form, the CDR3 reads TGTGCCAGCAGCTTGGCGACTAGCGATCTCACCTACGAGCAGTACTTC.